Described below is a single T cell receptor (beta chain) sequence and its context. This clonotype was counted at least ten times. Its cognate antigen has yet to be identified. No much larger clone exists at a distance of one base, and base qualities are not known. The data were obtained in a study of neurological immune-mediated disorders (dated by TCRdb to about 2019). About the investigation overall: Among the roughly 34 multiple sclerosis patients, relapsing-remitting MS was present in some 30 and secondary progressive MS was present in 3. Peripheral blood TCR-beta repertoires from patients with HTLV-I-associated myelopathy (HAM/TSP), patients with multiple sclerosis, and healthy controls were compared in the study using UMI-based sequencing. Alongside PBMC samples, the set of some 98 TCR-beta libraries contained longitudinal samples, technical triplicates, and paired CD4+ and CD8+ T-cell subsets that had been sorted. The cohort comprised roughly 65 subjects: roughly 15 HAM/TSP patients, around 34 multiple sclerosis patients and around 20 healthy controls.

Results and caveats for the whole study, not just this receptor: Phylogenetic analysis grouped repertoires from 18 of 34 MS patients into a cluster of related CDR3 sequences, suggesting a possible repertoire-level signature. TCR clonal expansion was greatest in HAM/TSP patients and smallest in MS patients, who ranked below even healthy controls. No identical CDR3 amino acid sequences were shared among expanded clones across subjects, suggesting private TCR-beta repertoires in all groups. No association of the MS cluster with clinical or MRI features was observed, and the need for larger cohorts was stated by the authors.

V is cut back by 6 bases and J by 2 bases, with 12 bases in the junction unmatched. Taken from cysteine to phenylalanine, the CDR3 has 17 residues. The read is trimmed to its CDR3 DNA, 51 bases read in frame from base 1. CDR1 MGHRA and CDR2 YSYEKL were looked up in the germline V gene. Unsorted PBMC libraries were generated from 2 million PBMCs stored in RNAlater at -80 °C until RNA extraction. The multiple sclerosis patients were enrolled in a US clinical protocol that evaluated disease progression with magnetic resonance imaging. Peripheral blood was subjected to Ficoll-Hypaque density gradient centrifugation to isolate PBMCs, which were then cryopreserved in liquid nitrogen. cDNA was synthesized by template-switch 5'RACE using a primer with a 10-nucleotide random unique molecular identifier that tagged each TCR transcript. Each sequencing run produced over 160 million TCR-beta sequences covering 15-18 subjects. The RNeasy kit was used for extraction of total RNA. The KAPA Real-time Library Amplification kit was used to amplify TCR-beta VDJ regions with primers targeting the TCR constant region and the 5'RACE anchor. Sample indexes and Illumina adaptors were added in a first PCR, and a second PCR then increased library yield. After purification with Ampure beads, the TCR product of roughly 650 bp was size-selected on a 2% E-gel SizeSelection system. Before pooling, library quality was checked on a Bioanalyzer, concentration was measured with Qubit, and libraries were quantified with the Kapa Library Quantification kit. Libraries were sequenced paired-end 2 x 150 bp on an Illumina HiSeq 2500. To increase sequence diversity, roughly 23-30% phiX was spiked into each library pool. Per the source publication's procedure: Quality-filtered reads were processed with the UMI-based MiGEC pipeline, and over 75% of raw TCR sequences were removed by the MiGEC pipeline during error correction. VDJ genes were aligned to IMGT germline references, and each clonotype was defined by a unique CDR3 amino acid sequence together with V-J genes. VDJtools evaluated clonal expansion, Shannon diversity and CDR3 relatedness (CalcPairwiseDistances, ClusterSamples); CLCbio workbench built phylogenetic trees. Clones with at least 8 unique UMIs were defined as expanded, with this threshold being based on coefficient-of-variation modelling across technical triplicates. TCRdb reprocessing: public reads trimmed at Q25 with fastp, clones called with MiXCR, in-frame beta chains kept. Rows with one shared CDR3 protein collapse into an entry with the most common genes and DNA. Clone size and V and J calls follow TCRdb, not the original study. The sample table lists tens of thousands of distinct CDR3 sequences, 4.5% of them with a count of one. The ten largest clones capture around 6.9% of the sample.

The sequence is built from TRBV4-1 and TRBJ1-5, with 8 bases in between that match TRBD1. The sequencing sample was made of PBMCs. The sequence was collected from a man aged 30 to 39 with multiple sclerosis. CDR3 region: CASSPVRQGPGNQPQHF. The sequenced DNA: TGCGCCAGCAGTCCCGTCAGACAGGGGCCTGGCAATCAGCCCCAGCATTTT.